This TCR beta chain was captured in a study of vaccination and CD4 T cells after COVID-19. Study-wide results and caveats: Median reactive clonotypes, those recognizing SARS-CoV-2, rose from around 20 to 38, not significantly.

The CDR3 runs 18 residues. The V end lost 3 bases, the J end lost 5 bases, and 28 bases lay between the germline ends. Germline V gene data show CDR1 as GTSNPN and CDR2 as SVGIG (reference sequence). Turning to this clonotype: Antigen specificity is unknown.

The treatment here: 10-day PBMC culture with coronavirus spike peptide pools or control peptides (ViraFEST assay). With the Oncomine TCR Beta short-read assay, DNA from cultured CD4+ T cells was sequenced. TCRdb called the PCR reads again in MiXCR, with one record for every CDR3 protein. This table holds 10,000 to 12,000 distinct CDR3 sequences, over 25% found once. This chain uses TRBV30 with TRBJ2-5; possibly TRBD1 for D (6 bases). The starting material was CD4+ T cells from blood, cultured in vitro, obtained after SARS-CoV-2 vaccination. The sequence was obtained from a human donor who had recovered from COVID-19. Here the CDR3 reads CAWRSWGQGRGTGETQYF. The CDR3 DNA follows: TGTGCCTGGAGAAGCTGGGGGCAGGGAAGGGGGACGGGGGAGACCCAGTACTTC.